This is a list of T cell receptor beta chains from one sample in a study of T cells in Graves' hyperthyroidism and ophthalmopathy. One entry per CDR3 protein, called by TCRdb with MiXCR from the multiplex PCR reads. This sample has roughly 530,000 distinct CDR3 sequences, with about a sixth found just once. The material sequenced was blood. The receptors were sampled from a woman younger than 35 with Graves' ophthalmopathy. Both conserved end residues are part of each CDR3. The D gene is left open where the match is weak. Some rows have no size entry. The others give once, few or many, or a class for an expanded clone.

D,J,size,V,DNA,CDR3
TRBD1,TRBJ1-2,many,TRBV6-2/TRBV6-3,TGTGCCAGCAGTTGGGGACAGGGGAACTATGGCTACACCTTC,CASSWGQGNYGYTF
TRBD1,TRBJ1-1,NA,TRBV7-2,TGTGCCAGCAGAACAGGGGTCCGGAACACTGAAGCTTTCTTT,CASRTGVRNTEAFF
TRBD1,TRBJ1-1,many,TRBV28,TGTGCCAGCAGTTCCCCTGACAGGGGATCGCTAACTGAAGCTTTCTTT,CASSSPDRGSLTEAFF
NA,TRBJ1-4,NA,TRBV18,TGTGCCAGCTCAGCTGACAGAGGGACCTTAGAACTGTTTTTT,CASSADRGTLELFF
NA,TRBJ2-1,many,TRBV12-3/TRBV12-4,TGTGCCTCAGACAGTCCGAGAATGAATGAGCAGTTCTTC,CASDSPRMNEQFF
NA,TRBJ2-1,many,TRBV5-5,TGTGCCAGCAGCTTGAATTACAATGAGCAGTTCTTC,CASSLNYNEQFF
NA,TRBJ2-3,many,TRBV24-1,TGTGCCACCAGTGCGGCGGGTTACGCAGATACGCAGTATTTT,CATSAAGYADTQYF
NA,TRBJ1-1,many,TRBV20-1,TGCAGTGCTAGAGATCTCGTGGGGCAAAGGTCGTACACTGAAGCTTTCTTT,CSARDLVGQRSYTEAFF
NA,TRBJ2-7,few,TRBV24-1,TGTGCCACCAGTAGAGGTGACGAGCAGTACTTC,CATSRGDEQYF
NA,TRBJ1-1,NA,TRBV7-8,TGTGCCAGCAGCCGTGGGACGGCTCCCAACACTGAAGCTTTCTTT,CASSRGTAPNTEAFF
TRBD1,TRBJ2-1,NA,TRBV5-5,TGTGCCAGCAGCTTCTCGGACAGGGGTGGGGGCAATGAGCAGTTCTTC,CASSFSDRGGGNEQFF
NA,TRBJ1-2,many,TRBV20-1,TGCAGTGCTTGGGGGGGGGGAGCTAACTATGGCTACACCTTC,CSAWGGGANYGYTF
TRBD1,TRBJ2-3,few,TRBV24-1,TGTGCCACCAGTGATCCGGGACAGGGGGACGGCACAGATACGCAGTATTTT,CATSDPGQGDGTDTQYF
TRBD2,TRBJ2-1,few,TRBV9,TGTGCCAGCAGCGTAGTGGGCGGGAGCTCCTACAATGAGCAGTTCTTC,CASSVVGGSSYNEQFF
NA,TRBJ2-2,NA,TRBV18,TGTGCCAGCTCACTAATTCAGGGCTACGGGGACACCGGGGAGCTGTTTTTT,CASSLIQGYGDTGELFF
NA,TRBJ2-7,NA,TRBV7-9,TGTGCCAGCAGCTTAGAGTCGGGGAGTAGGGAGCAGTACTTC,CASSLESGSREQYF
NA,TRBJ2-5,NA,TRBV5-1,TGCGCCAGCAGCTTGCAGGGCTCACCGACTCCGGAGACCCAGTACTTC,CASSLQGSPTPETQYF
NA,TRBJ1-1,many,TRBV6-1,TGTGCCAGCAGTGAAAGTCCAGGGTGGGGGAACACTGAAGCTTTCTTT,CASSESPGWGNTEAFF
TRBD1,TRBJ1-1,few,TRBV24-1,TGTGCCACCAGTGACTCAACTGGGACAGGGTACACTGAAGCTTTCTTT,CATSDSTGTGYTEAFF
TRBD2,TRBJ2-3,many,TRBV29-1,TGCAGCGTTGAAGGTGGTATTAGCGGGAGTGTTGGAGATACGCAGTATTTT,CSVEGGISGSVGDTQYF
NA,TRBJ2-1,few,TRBV19,TGTGCCAGTAGTATAGATGGGAGCTCCTACAATGAGCAGTTCTTC,CASSIDGSSYNEQFF
TRBD1,TRBJ1-4,NA,TRBV7-9,TGTGCCACCCGACAGGGCAATAATGAAAAACTGTTTTTT,CATRQGNNEKLFF
NA,TRBJ2-7,NA,TRBV5-5,TGTGCCAGCAGCTTGATGCCGGGGAGCGACGAGCAGTACTTC,CASSLMPGSDEQYF
NA,TRBJ1-1,many,TRBV6-5,TGTGCCAGCAGTTACTCTGCAGGGCCCATGAACACTGAAGCTTTCTTT,CASSYSAGPMNTEAFF
TRBD1,TRBJ1-4,NA,TRBV29-1,TGCAGCGTTGAGGGACAGGAAGAAAAACTGTTTTTT,CSVEGQEEKLFF
TRBD2,TRBJ2-3,few,TRBV3-1,TGTGCCAGCAGCCAACTAGCGGGGGGGAGCACAGATACGCAGTATTTT,CASSQLAGGSTDTQYF
NA,TRBJ1-4,NA,TRBV7-9,TGTGCCAGCAGCTCGGACAGAGCAACTAATGAAAAACTGTTTTTT,CASSSDRATNEKLFF
NA,TRBJ2-2,many,TRBV11-1,TGTGCCAGCATGGACACCGGGGAGCTGTTTTTT,CASMDTGELFF
NA,TRBJ2-7,NA,TRBV10-3,TGTGCCATCAGGAACGACAGGACGTACGAGCAGTACTTC,CAIRNDRTYEQYF
NA,TRBJ1-1,many,TRBV30,TGTGCCTGGAGTGTACGAAACACTGAAGCTTTCTTT,CAWSVRNTEAFF
NA,TRBJ1-2,few,TRBV30,TGTGCCTGGAGAGGGGGGCCGCAGAGGAGCTATGGCTACACCTTC,CAWRGGPQRSYGYTF